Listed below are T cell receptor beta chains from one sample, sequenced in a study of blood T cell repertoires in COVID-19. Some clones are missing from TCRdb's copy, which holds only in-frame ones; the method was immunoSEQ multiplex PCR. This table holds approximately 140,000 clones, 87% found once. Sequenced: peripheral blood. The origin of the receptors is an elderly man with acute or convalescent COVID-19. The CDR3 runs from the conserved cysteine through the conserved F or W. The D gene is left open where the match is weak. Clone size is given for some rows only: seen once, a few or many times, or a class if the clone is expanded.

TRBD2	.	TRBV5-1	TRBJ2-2	CASSFPAGVATGELFF	TGCGCCAGCAGCTTCCCAGCGGGAGTGGCCACCGGGGAGCTGTTTTTT
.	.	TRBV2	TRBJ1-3	CASSYNRVSGNTIYF	TGTGCCAGCAGTTATAACAGGGTCTCTGGAAACACCATATATTTT
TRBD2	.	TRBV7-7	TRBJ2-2	CASSVLTSGITGELFF	TGTGCCAGCAGCGTCCTGACTAGCGGGATCACCGGGGAGCTGTTTTTT
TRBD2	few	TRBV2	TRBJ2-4	CASRVSGTLAKNIQYF	TGTGCCAGCAGGGTTAGCGGGACTTTAGCCAAAAACATTCAGTACTTC
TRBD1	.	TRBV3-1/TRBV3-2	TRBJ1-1	CASSQVGRGRRSDTEAFF	TGTGCCAGCAGCCAAGTGGGCAGGGGGCGCAGATCGGACACTGAAGCTTTCTTT
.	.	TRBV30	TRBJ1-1	CAWSRRGRGSEAFF	TGTGCCTGGAGTAGGAGGGGTCGCGGGTCTGAAGCTTTCTTT
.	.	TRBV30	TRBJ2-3	CASTTARITDTQYF	TGTGCCTCCACGACAGCGCGAATCACAGATACGCAGTATTTT
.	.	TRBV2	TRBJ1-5	CASRGGLSSDQPQHF	TGTGCCAGCAGGGGGGGTCTCTCTTCTGATCAGCCCCAGCATTTT
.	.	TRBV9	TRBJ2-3	CASSAGVSTDTQYF	TGTGCCAGCAGCGCGGGGGTTAGCACAGATACGCAGTATTTT
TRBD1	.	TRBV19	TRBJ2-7	CASSTRGTGGGEQYF	TGTGCCAGTAGTACACGTGGGACAGGGGGCGGTGAGCAGTACTTC
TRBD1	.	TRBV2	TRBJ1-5	CASRGQGANQPQHF	TGTGCCAGCAGAGGACAGGGGGCGAATCAGCCCCAGCATTTT
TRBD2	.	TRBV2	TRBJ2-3	CASSESRGGRDTQYF	TGTGCCAGCAGTGAATCTCGGGGCGGGAGGGATACGCAGTATTTT
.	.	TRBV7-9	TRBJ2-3	CASIPRIAATDTQYF	TGTGCCAGCATCCCCCGTATAGCGGCGACAGATACGCAGTATTTT
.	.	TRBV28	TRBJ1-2	CASSRTQNYGYTF	TGTGCCAGCAGCCGAACACAAAACTATGGCTACACCTTC
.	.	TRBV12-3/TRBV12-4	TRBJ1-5	CASTDNYQPQHF	TGTGCCAGCACCGACAACTATCAGCCCCAGCATTTT
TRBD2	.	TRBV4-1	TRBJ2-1	CASSQGSTSFREQFF	TGCGCCAGCAGCCAAGGGTCGACTAGCTTTAGAGAGCAGTTCTTC
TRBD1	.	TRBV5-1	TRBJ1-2	CASSRDRGRDGYTF	TGCGCCAGCAGCAGGGACAGGGGTCGGGATGGCTACACCTTC
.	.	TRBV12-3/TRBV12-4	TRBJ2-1	CASSLQVPYSPFF	TGTGCCAGCAGTTTACAGGTACCCTACTCCCCGTTCTTC
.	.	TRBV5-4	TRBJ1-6	CASSFLHNTYNSPLHF	TGTGCCAGCAGCTTTTTACACAATACCTATAATTCACCCCTCCACTTT
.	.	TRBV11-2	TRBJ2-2	CASSNGQSNTGELFF	TGTGCCAGCAGCAACGGACAGTCGAACACCGGGGAGCTGTTTTTT
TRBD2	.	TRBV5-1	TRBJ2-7	CASSLAGGPQYEQYF	TGCGCCAGCAGCTTAGCGGGAGGGCCTCAGTACGAGCAGTACTTC
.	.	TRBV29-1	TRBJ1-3	CSVEDDRGNTIYF	TGCAGCGTTGAAGATGACAGGGGAAACACCATATATTTT
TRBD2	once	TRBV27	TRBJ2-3	CASMRWLSGGLTDTQYF	TGTGCCAGCATGAGGTGGTTAAGCGGGGGGCTTACAGATACGCAGTATTTT
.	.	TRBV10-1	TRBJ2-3	CASSAVAGDTQYF	TGCGCCAGCAGTGCAGTGGCGGGGGATACGCAGTATTTT
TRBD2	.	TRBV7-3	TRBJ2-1	CASRKGLAGGNEQFF	TGTGCCAGCAGGAAGGGACTAGCGGGAGGTAATGAGCAGTTCTTC
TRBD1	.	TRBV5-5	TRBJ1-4	CASSSRTGGTNEKLFF	TGTGCCAGCAGCTCCCGGACAGGGGGGACTAATGAAAAACTGTTTTTT
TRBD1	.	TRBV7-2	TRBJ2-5	CASSSGTGGAAETQYF	TGTGCCAGCAGCTCAGGGACAGGGGGCGCGGCAGAGACCCAGTACTTC
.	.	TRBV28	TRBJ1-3	CASTAGGSGNTIYF	TGTGCCAGCACCGCGGGGGGCTCTGGAAACACCATATATTTT
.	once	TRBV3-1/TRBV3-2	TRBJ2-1	CASSPQGVAVHNEQFF	TGTGCCAGCAGCCCCCAAGGGGTAGCGGTCCACAATGAGCAGTTCTTC
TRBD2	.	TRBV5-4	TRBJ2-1	CASSFGLAGVTNEQFF	TGTGCCAGCAGCTTTGGGCTAGCGGGGGTGACCAATGAGCAGTTCTTC
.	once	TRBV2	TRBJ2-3	CASSAILGPGDTQYF	TGTGCCAGCAGTGCAATATTAGGGCCGGGGGATACGCAGTATTTT
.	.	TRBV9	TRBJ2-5	CASSVGGGLRETQYF	TGTGCCAGCAGCGTAGGGGGGGGCCTTCGAGAGACCCAGTACTTC
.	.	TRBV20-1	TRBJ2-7	CSAPRDYEQYF	TGCAGTGCCCCTCGCGACTACGAGCAGTACTTC